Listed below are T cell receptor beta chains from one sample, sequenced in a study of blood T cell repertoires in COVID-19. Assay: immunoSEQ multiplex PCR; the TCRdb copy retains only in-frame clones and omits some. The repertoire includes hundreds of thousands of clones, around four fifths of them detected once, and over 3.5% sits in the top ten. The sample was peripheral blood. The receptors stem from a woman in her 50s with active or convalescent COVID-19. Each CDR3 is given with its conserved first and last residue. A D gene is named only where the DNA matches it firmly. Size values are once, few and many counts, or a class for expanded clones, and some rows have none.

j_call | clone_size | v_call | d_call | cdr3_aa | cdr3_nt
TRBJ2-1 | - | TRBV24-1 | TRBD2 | CATSDSTVEGLAGVTEQFF | TGTGCCACCAGTGATTCCACCGTCGAGGGACTAGCGGGAGTGACTGAGCAGTTCTTC
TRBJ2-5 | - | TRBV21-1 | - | CASSTYRAQETQYF | TGTGCCAGCAGCACTTACAGGGCCCAAGAGACCCAGTACTTC
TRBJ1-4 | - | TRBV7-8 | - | CASSRTYKNEKLFF | TGTGCCAGCAGCCGGACATACAAAAATGAAAAACTGTTTTTT
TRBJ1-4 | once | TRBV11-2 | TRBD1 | CASSLGTDNEKLFF | TGTGCCAGCAGCCTGGGGACAGATAATGAAAAACTGTTTTTT
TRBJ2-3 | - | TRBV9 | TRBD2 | CASSVAPLAADTQYF | TGTGCCAGCAGCGTAGCTCCCCTAGCGGCAGATACGCAGTATTTT
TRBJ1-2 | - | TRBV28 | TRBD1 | CASSYRGPNGYTF | TGTGCCAGCAGCTACAGGGGGCCAAATGGCTACACCTTC
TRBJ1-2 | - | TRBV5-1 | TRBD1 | CASSTLQGAVYGYTF | TGCGCCAGCAGCACCCTACAGGGGGCTGTCTATGGCTACACCTTC
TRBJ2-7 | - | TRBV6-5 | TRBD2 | CASTPSGSYEQYF | TGTGCCAGCACTCCTAGCGGATCCTACGAGCAGTACTTC
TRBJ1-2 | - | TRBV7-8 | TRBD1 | CASSPGQAYGYTF | TGTGCCAGCAGCCCCGGACAGGCCTATGGCTACACCTTC
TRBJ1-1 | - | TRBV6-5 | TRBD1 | CASRDREGTEAFF | TGTGCCAGCAGAGACAGGGAAGGGACTGAAGCTTTCTTT
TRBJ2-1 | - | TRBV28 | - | CASSLGTGPFGPPNNEQFF | TGTGCCAGCAGTTTAGGAACTGGGCCTTTTGGGCCCCCGAACAATGAGCAGTTCTTC
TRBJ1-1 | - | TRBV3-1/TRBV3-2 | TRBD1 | CASSPGQGNTEAFF | TGTGCCAGCAGCCCGGGACAGGGAAACACTGAAGCTTTCTTT
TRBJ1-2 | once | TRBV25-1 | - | CASSEGGLASYGYTF | TGTGCCAGCAGTGAGGGAGGGCTGGCATCCTATGGCTACACCTTC
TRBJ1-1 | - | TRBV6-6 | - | CASSRVMNTEAFF | TGTGCCAGCAGCAGGGTCATGAACACTGAAGCTTTCTTT
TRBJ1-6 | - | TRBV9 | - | CASSVDGNSPLHF | TGTGCCAGCAGCGTAGACGGTAATTCACCCCTCCACTTT
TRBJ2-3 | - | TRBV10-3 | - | CAISGGFTDTQYF | TGTGCCATCAGTGGCGGCTTCACAGATACGCAGTATTTT
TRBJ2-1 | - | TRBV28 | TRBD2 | CASSKLAYEQFF | TGTGCCAGCAGTAAACTAGCGTATGAGCAGTTCTTC
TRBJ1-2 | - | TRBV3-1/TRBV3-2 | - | CASSQEGRANYGYTF | TGTGCCAGCAGCCAAGAAGGCAGGGCTAACTATGGCTACACCTTC
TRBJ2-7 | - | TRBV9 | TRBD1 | CASSRGTDPYEQYF | TGTGCCAGCAGCCGTGGGACAGATCCCTACGAGCAGTACTTC
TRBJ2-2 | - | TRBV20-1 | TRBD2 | CSASTSGRGTGELFF | TGCAGTGCTAGTACAAGCGGGAGGGGAACCGGGGAGCTGTTTTTT
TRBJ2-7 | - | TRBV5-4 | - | CASSSTRRPEQYF | TGTGCCAGCAGCTCTACTAGGAGGCCCGAGCAGTACTTC